This is a list of T cell receptor beta chains from one sample in a study of technical replicates of blood from a handful of donors. Here immunoSEQ multiplex PCR was the method, and the copy in TCRdb shows in-frame clones only, minus some. The sample consists of about 81,000 clones, approximately 78% of them appearing once. The specimen sequenced was PBMCs. The origin of the receptors is a human donor in good health. Some clones in this sample may be carry-over from other donors' samples. Each CDR3 is given with its conserved first and last residue. The D gene is left open where the match is weak. Clone size appears in some rows only: once, few, many, or a class for an expanded clone.

size	V	J	D	CDR3	DNA
.	TRBV19	TRBJ2-6	TRBD1	CASSITGVSGANVLTF	TGTGCCAGTAGTATCACAGGGGTCTCTGGGGCCAACGTCCTGACTTTC
.	TRBV9	TRBJ2-7	.	CASSPRQSSYEQYF	TGTGCCAGCAGCCCCCGACAGAGCTCCTACGAGCAGTACTTC
.	TRBV4-2	TRBJ1-5	.	CASSQGTDYVHF	TGTGCCAGCAGCCAAGGAACAGACTACGTGCATTTT
.	TRBV10-3	TRBJ2-3	.	CAIRGRPPDTQYF	TGTGCCATCAGGGGCCGTCCGCCAGATACGCAGTATTTT
.	TRBV30	TRBJ2-1	.	CAWSVQVQDEQFF	TGTGCCTGGAGTGTACAAGTTCAAGATGAGCAGTTCTTC
.	TRBV30	TRBJ2-7	.	CAWSVSSRLGEQYF	TGTGCCTGGAGTGTAAGTTCCCGCCTCGGCGAGCAGTACTTC
.	TRBV6-1	TRBJ2-5	.	CASSVDWEETQYF	TGTGCCAGCAGTGTTGACTGGGAGGAGACCCAGTACTTC
few	TRBV19	TRBJ2-7	.	CASSIRFTGNYEQYF	TGTGCCAGTAGTATCCGATTTACGGGGAACTACGAGCAGTACTTC
.	TRBV4-3	TRBJ2-3	.	CASSTLGDFLTPDTQYF	TGCGCCAGCAGCACTCTCGGGGACTTTTTAACCCCAGATACGCAGTATTTT
.	TRBV5-1	TRBJ2-3	TRBD2	CASSSRLAGGTDTQYF	TGCGCCAGCAGCTCCAGACTAGCGGGAGGCACAGATACGCAGTATTTT
few	TRBV5-1	TRBJ1-3	.	CASSPGNTIYF	TGCGCCAGCAGCCCGGGAAACACCATATATTTT
.	TRBV19	TRBJ1-1	.	CASSIDDREAFF	TGTGCCAGTAGTATAGACGACAGGGAAGCTTTCTTT
once	TRBV5-1	TRBJ2-5	.	CASSRGTEQETQYF	TGCGCCAGCAGCCGCGGGACTGAACAAGAGACCCAGTACTTC
.	TRBV6-5	TRBJ1-3	.	CASTIAAGNTIYF	TGTGCCAGCACAATAGCCGCAGGAAACACCATATATTTT
.	TRBV10-3	TRBJ1-1	TRBD1	CAIRGQTNTEAFF	TGTGCCATCAGGGGACAGACGAACACTGAAGCTTTCTTT
.	TRBV18	TRBJ1-1	.	CASSPLDSGNTEAFF	TGTGCCAGCTCACCATTGGACAGCGGGAACACTGAAGCTTTCTTT
.	TRBV7-9	TRBJ2-7	TRBD2	CASSPRSGGLPYEQYF	TGTGCCAGCAGTCCTAGGTCGGGAGGCCTCCCCTACGAGCAGTACTTC
.	TRBV10-3	TRBJ2-3	TRBD2	CAIRPSGGAADTQYF	TGTGCCATCCGGCCTAGCGGGGGGGCGGCAGATACGCAGTATTTT
few	TRBV7-9	TRBJ2-3	TRBD1	CASSGPGTGIDTQYF	TGTGCCAGCAGCGGGCCCGGGACAGGGATAGATACGCAGTATTTT
.	TRBV11-3	TRBJ2-1	TRBD2	CASSLEGTSGDPLDNEQFF	TGTGCCAGCAGCTTAGAGGGGACTAGCGGGGATCCCTTGGACAATGAGCAGTTCTTC
.	TRBV29-1	TRBJ1-1	.	CSGGQIGTEAFF	TGCAGCGGGGGACAAATAGGCACTGAAGCTTTCTTT
.	TRBV7-9	TRBJ1-1	.	CASSLSGDTEAFF	TGTGCCAGCAGCTTATCGGGGGACACTGAAGCTTTCTTT
.	TRBV5-1	TRBJ2-1	TRBD2	CASSLDNTSGQKQFF	TGCGCCAGCAGCTTAGACAATACTAGCGGGCAAAAGCAGTTCTTC
.	TRBV6-1	TRBJ2-3	.	CASRVTLRGDTQYF	TGTGCCAGCAGAGTGACGCTAAGGGGAGATACGCAGTATTTT
.	TRBV9	TRBJ2-2	.	CASNRRQGPTGELFF	TGTGCCAGCAACCGTCGGCAGGGGCCCACCGGGGAGCTGTTTTTT
.	TRBV13	TRBJ2-1	TRBD2	CASSGEGLVGSGSYNEQFF	TGTGCCAGCAGCGGAGAGGGACTAGTTGGAAGCGGCTCCTACAATGAGCAGTTCTTC
.	TRBV20-1	TRBJ2-3	.	CSAGDTQYF	TGCAGTGCTGGCGATACGCAGTATTTT
.	TRBV5-4	TRBJ2-5	TRBD1	CASSLGTGGLETQYF	TGTGCCAGCAGCTTGGGGACAGGGGGCTTGGAGACCCAGTACTTC
.	TRBV5-1	TRBJ2-1	TRBD1	CASTSDRAGEEQFF	TGCGCCAGCACCTCCGACAGGGCGGGCGAAGAGCAGTTCTTC
.	TRBV29-1	TRBJ1-1	.	CSVDRDTEAFF	TGCAGCGTTGACAGGGACACTGAAGCTTTCTTT
once	TRBV4-2	TRBJ2-7	.	CASSQVGIDYEQYF	TGTGCCAGCAGTCAGGTCGGGATAGACTACGAGCAGTACTTC
.	TRBV5-5	TRBJ2-1	TRBD2	CASSPGTSGSWNEQFF	TGTGCCAGCAGCCCTGGGACTAGCGGGAGTTGGAATGAGCAGTTCTTC
few	TRBV7-6	TRBJ2-7	.	CASSFPPNLYEQYF	TGTGCCAGCAGCTTTCCCCCTAACTTGTACGAGCAGTACTTC
.	TRBV7-8	TRBJ1-6	TRBD1	CASSPDRSFPPLHF	TGTGCCAGCAGCCCGGACAGGTCGTTCCCACCCCTCCACTTT
.	TRBV25-1	TRBJ2-7	.	CASSRSSEQYF	TGTGCCAGCAGTCGGTCGAGCGAGCAGTACTTC
.	TRBV27	TRBJ2-7	.	CASSLRRSGVYEQYF	TGTGCCAGCAGTTTACGGAGATCCGGTGTCTACGAGCAGTACTTC
.	TRBV5-1	TRBJ1-6	TRBD1	CASSRTQGAGQGAISNSPLHF	TGCGCCAGCAGCCGAACCCAGGGGGCCGGACAGGGGGCTATTTCGAATTCACCCCTCCACTTT
.	TRBV6-8	TRBJ2-7	TRBD2	CASPLGWGLAKFLYEQYF	TGTGCCAGCCCACTGGGGTGGGGACTAGCTAAATTTCTCTACGAGCAGTACTTC
.	TRBV6-4	TRBJ2-1	TRBD2	CASSPSGLAGYNEQFF	TGTGCCAGCAGTCCCAGTGGACTAGCGGGATATAATGAGCAGTTCTTC
.	TRBV5-6	TRBJ1-4	TRBD1	CASSRDRNEKLFF	TGTGCCAGCAGCAGGGACAGGAATGAAAAACTGTTTTTT
.	TRBV5-6	TRBJ2-5	TRBD1	CASSLVQGIGETQYF	TGTGCCAGCAGCTTGGTACAGGGGATAGGAGAGACCCAGTACTTC
.	TRBV15	TRBJ2-5	TRBD1	CATSSRDRARETQYF	TGTGCCACCAGCAGCAGGGACAGGGCACGAGAGACCCAGTACTTC
.	TRBV5-6	TRBJ1-3	.	CASSYRQVNSGSGNTIYF	TGTGCCAGCAGCTATAGACAGGTCAATTCGGGGTCTGGAAACACCATATATTTT
.	TRBV5-6	TRBJ2-5	.	CASSLEGPGQETQYF	TGTGCCAGCAGCCTGGAGGGCCCGGGGCAAGAGACCCAGTACTTC
.	TRBV30	TRBJ1-1	.	CAWSVGGGTTEAFF	TGTGCCTGGAGTGTAGGTGGAGGGACCACTGAAGCTTTCTTT
.	TRBV7-3	TRBJ2-1	TRBD2	CASSPGLADYNEQFF	TGTGCCAGCAGCCCGGGACTAGCGGATTACAATGAGCAGTTCTTC
.	TRBV7-2	TRBJ2-7	.	CASSFPTLGFEQYF	TGTGCCAGCAGCTTCCCCACCCTAGGCTTCGAGCAGTACTTC
.	TRBV4-2	TRBJ1-3	TRBD1	CASSQDRASGNTIYF	TGTGCCAGCAGCCAGGACAGGGCCTCTGGAAACACCATATATTTT
.	TRBV6-6	TRBJ2-1	.	CASSSLNYEQFF	TGTGCCAGCAGTAGCTTAAACTATGAGCAGTTCTTC
.	TRBV18	TRBJ1-2	.	CASSPPQILYGYTF	TGTGCCAGCTCACCACCACAGATCCTCTATGGCTACACCTTC
.	TRBV18	TRBJ2-2	TRBD2	CASSPRTSGGRYTGELFF	TGTGCCAGCTCACCACGAACTAGCGGGGGCCGGTACACCGGGGAGCTGTTTTTT
.	TRBV2	TRBJ2-6	TRBD1	CASSRPRTGLSGANVLTF	TGTGCCAGCAGCCGACCCCGGACAGGACTCTCTGGGGCCAACGTCCTGACTTTC
.	TRBV5-4	TRBJ2-2	.	CASSRRPETTGELFF	TGTGCCAGCAGCCGGCGGCCAGAAACTACCGGGGAGCTGTTTTTT
once	TRBV30	TRBJ2-7	TRBD2	CAWAKKGGSGSNEQYF	TGTGCCTGGGCCAAGAAGGGCGGGAGCGGGAGCAACGAGCAGTACTTC
once	TRBV2	TRBJ1-2	.	CASRVNGVWNYGYTF	TGTGCCAGCAGAGTCAACGGGGTCTGGAACTATGGCTACACCTTC
.	TRBV5-8	TRBJ2-2	.	CASSLRSGAGGELFF	TGTGCCAGCAGCTTGCGGTCAGGGGCCGGCGGGGAGCTGTTTTTT
.	TRBV6-4	TRBJ1-2	.	CASRGPSGYGYTF	TGTGCCAGCAGGGGTCCGTCGGGATATGGCTACACCTTC
.	TRBV7-3	TRBJ1-1	.	CASSFGGRGEAFF	TGTGCCAGCAGCTTTGGGGGGAGGGGTGAAGCTTTCTTT
.	TRBV30	TRBJ2-1	TRBD2	CAWDRGRGNEQFF	TGTGCCTGGGACAGAGGGAGGGGCAATGAGCAGTTCTTC